This paragraph covers one T cell receptor beta chain sequence. The antigen is not known. This sample was taken from a study of siplizumab effects on memory and regulatory T cells. Findings of the study overall: For mappable alloreactive CD4+ clones, the mean Treg-derived fraction was about 70% with siplizumab and 25% to 30% in controls. In unstimulated cells, naive T cells appeared more diverse than memory T cells and seemed major alloresponse contributors.

The CDR3 consists of 13 residues. CDR1 and CDR2 (germline): ENHRY, SYGVKD. With V trimmed by 7 bases and J by 8 bases, 7 bases remained unmatched. The table came from immunoSEQ multiplex PCR; TCRdb's copy has only in-frame clones and leaves some out. Here the sample spans 85,000 to 130,000 clones, 94% being singletons. This sequence joins TRBV10-3 and TRBJ2-1, with 8 bases lining up with TRBD2. The sequenced material came from Tregs sorted from blood. The receptor comes from a human donor in good health. CDR3 region: CAIKGLALDEQFF. Here the CDR3 DNA reads TGTGCCATCAAAGGACTAGCTCTCGATGAGCAGTTCTTC.